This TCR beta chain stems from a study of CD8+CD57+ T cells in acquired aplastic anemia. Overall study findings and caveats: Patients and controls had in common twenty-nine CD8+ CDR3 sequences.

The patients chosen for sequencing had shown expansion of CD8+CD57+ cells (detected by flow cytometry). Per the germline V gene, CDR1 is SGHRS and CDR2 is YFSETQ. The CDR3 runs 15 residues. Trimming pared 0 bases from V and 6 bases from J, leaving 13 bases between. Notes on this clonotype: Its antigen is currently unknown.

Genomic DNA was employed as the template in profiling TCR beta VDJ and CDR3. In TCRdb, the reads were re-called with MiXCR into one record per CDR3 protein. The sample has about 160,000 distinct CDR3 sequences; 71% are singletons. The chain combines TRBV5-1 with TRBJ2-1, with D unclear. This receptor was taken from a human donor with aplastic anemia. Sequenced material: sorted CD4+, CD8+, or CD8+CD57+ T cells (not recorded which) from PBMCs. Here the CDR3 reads CASSLGLDSLNEQFF. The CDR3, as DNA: TGCGCCAGCAGCTTGGGGCTAGATTCCCTCAATGAGCAGTTCTTC.